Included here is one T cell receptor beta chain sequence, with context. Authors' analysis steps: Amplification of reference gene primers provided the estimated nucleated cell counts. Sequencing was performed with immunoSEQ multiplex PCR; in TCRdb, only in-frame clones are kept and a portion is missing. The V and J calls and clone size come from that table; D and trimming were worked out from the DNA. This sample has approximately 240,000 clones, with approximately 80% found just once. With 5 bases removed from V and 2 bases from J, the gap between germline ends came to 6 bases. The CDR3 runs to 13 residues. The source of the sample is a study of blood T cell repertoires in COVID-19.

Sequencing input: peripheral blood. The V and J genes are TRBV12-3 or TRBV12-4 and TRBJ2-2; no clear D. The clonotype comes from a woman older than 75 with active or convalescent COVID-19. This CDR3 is CASSLSNTGELFF. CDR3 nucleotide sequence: TGTGCCAGCAGTCTTTCTAACACCGGGGAGCTGTTTTTT.